Shown below are 18 T cell receptor beta chains from a single sample sequenced in a study of CD8 T cells in Susac syndrome. cDNA came from 0.5 to 1 ug RNA primed by random hexamers. One entry per CDR3 protein, called by TCRdb with MiXCR from the immunoSEQ multiplex PCR reads. The data hold 200,000 or so distinct CDR3 sequences, with approximately 94% observed a single time. The sequenced sample was CD4+ T cells from PBMCs. These receptors all come from a human donor with multiple sclerosis.

V is TRBV28 and J is TRBJ1-2; D ambiguous. The V gene lost 3 bases and the J gene lost 7 bases, with 15 bases spanning the gap. Germline V gene data show CDR1 as MDHEN and CDR2 as SYDVKM. CDR3 length: 14 residues. CDR3 DNA: TGTGCCAGCAGTTTGCTCAATGATGGGCGTGGCTACACCTTC. This translates into CASSLLNDGRGYTF.

V gene TRBV29-1 combines with J gene TRBJ1-1, with D perhaps TRBD1 (6 bases). Deletions cut 7 bases from V and 5 bases from J, with 20 bases between. Germline CDR1 is SQVTM and CDR2 is ANQGSEA. This CDR3 has 14 amino acids. CDR3 bases: TGCAGCGCACGAACCGCGGGGGGCTTAACTGAAGCTTTCTTT. It specifies CSARTAGGLTEAFF.

The chain carries TRBV6-1 and TRBJ2-3, with 9 bases identical to TRBD1. With V trimmed by 6 bases and J by 4 bases, 11 bases remained unmatched. The CDR3 extends over 16 amino acids. CDR1 MNHNS and CDR2 SASEGT come from the germline V gene. CDR3 DNA: TGTGCCAGCAGCCCTACGCCGGGACAGGGAGCAGATACGCAGTATTTT. The encoded protein is CASSPTPGQGADTQYF.

The gene calls are TRBV9 and TRBJ1-1, with 9 bases that match TRBD1. The length of the CDR3 is 16 residues. Germline V gives CDR1 SGDLS, CDR2 YYNGEE. The junction had 8 bases not matched to a gene; V was cut back by 4 bases and J by 1 base. In DNA form, the CDR3 reads TGTGCCAGCAGCCCCAGACAGGGGGACACGAACACTGAAGCTTTCTTT. Translated, it gives CASSPRQGDTNTEAFF.

The rearrangement joins TRBV30 to TRBJ2-6; 9 nucleotides align to TRBD1. V lost 5 bases to trimming and J lost 9 bases; unmatched junction nucleotides: 20. Germline CDR1 and CDR2: GTSNPN and SVGIG (reference sequence). The CDR3 runs to 18 residues. The CDR3: CAWGLRRAWGTGHNVLTF. In DNA form, the CDR3 reads TGTGCCTGGGGTCTGAGACGGGCCTGGGGGACAGGGCACAACGTCCTGACTTTC.

This chain uses TRBV6-6 with TRBJ1-2; D not certain. The CDR3 covers 11 residues. Germline V gene data show CDR1 as MNHNY and CDR2 as SVGAGI (reference sequence). The CDR3 region is CATAGYYGYTF. Written as DNA, the CDR3 is TGTGCTACAGCGGGGTACTATGGCTACACCTTC.

CDR3 amino acids: CSVVKGFSYNEQFF. CDR3 bases: TGCAGCGTTGTGAAGGGTTTCTCCTACAATGAGCAGTTCTTC. This chain connects TRBV29-1 to TRBJ2-1; D call uncertain. In germline, CDR1 is SQVTM, CDR2 ANQGSEA. The CDR3 consists of 14 residues. The V and J ends lost 4 bases and 0 bases respectively, with 10 bases between them.

V usage is TRBV10-3 and J usage is TRBJ1-5; TRBD1 is a possible D gene (6 bases). The CDR3 length is 18 residues. Trimming stripped 0 bases from V and 2 bases from J, with 17 bases between. From germline, CDR1 is ENHRY and CDR2 SYGVKD. The CDR3 DNA is TGTGCCATCAGTGAGTCGAAGGCAGGGGTTGGAGGCAATCAGCCCCAGCATTTT. Amino acid sequence: CAISESKAGVGGNQPQHF.

V gene TRBV4-2 combines with J gene TRBJ2-7; possible D gene TRBD2, 5 bases. Germline lookup yields CDR1 LGHNA and CDR2 YNFKEQ. The CDR3 extends over 15 amino acids. With 0 bases removed from V and 2 bases from J, the gap between germline ends came to 11 bases. This CDR3 reads CASSQETDSPYEQYF. CDR3 nucleotides: TGTGCCAGCAGCCAAGAAACGGACTCCCCCTACGAGCAGTACTTC.

This chain connects TRBV11-3 to TRBJ1-1; a weak D match, TRBD1 (6 bases). V lost 1 base, J lost 0 bases, and 15 bases lay in between. CDR3 length equals 17 residues. Germline values: CDR1 SGHNT, CDR2 YENEEA. The CDR3: CASSLGHRESMNTEAFF. In nucleotides, the CDR3 is TGTGCCAGCAGCTTAGGCCACAGGGAATCGATGAACACTGAAGCTTTCTTT. The full variable domain, in which reference TRBV11-3 and TRBJ1-1 provide the parts outside the CDR3, is EAGVVQSPRYKIIEKKQPVAFWCNPISGHNTLYWYLQNLGQGPELLIRYENEEAVDDSQLPKDRFSAERLKGVDSTLKIQPAELGDSAVYLCASSLGHRESMNTEAFFGQGTRLTVV.

The V call is TRBV20-1, the J call TRBJ2-5, with D unclear. Germline CDR1 DFQATT, CDR2 SNEGSKA (reference sequence). This CDR3 is 14 amino acids long. V was clipped by 0 bases and J by 3 bases, with 11 bases between them. The DNA for the CDR3 is TGCAGTGCTAGAGATCCGCTAGTGGAAGAGACCCAGTACTTC. Encoded protein: CSARDPLVEETQYF.

V and J are TRBV5-1 and TRBJ1-1; D gene uncertain. This CDR3 region has 14 residues. Trimming removed 1 base at V and 1 base at J, with 8 bases between. Germline CDR1 and CDR2: SGHRS and YFSETQ. CDR3 coding DNA: TGCGCCAGCAGCTTGTCTCTCGAGAACACTGAAGCTTTCTTT. Protein sequence: CASSLSLENTEAFF.

J is TRBJ2-1 and V is TRBV5-1; maybe TRBD2 (6 bases). The CDR3 consists of 15 residues. The V gene's germline CDR1 is SGHRS and CDR2 YFSETQ. Between the trimmed V and J ends, which lost 0 bases and 2 bases, there was a span of 9 bases. CDR3 sequence: CASSLGGVPYNEQFF. The CDR3 DNA is TGCGCCAGCAGCTTGGGGGGGGTACCCTACAATGAGCAGTTCTTC.

The chain joins TRBV24-1 to TRBJ2-1; D possibly corresponds to TRBD1 (5 bases). Trimming shortened V by 4 bases and J by 0 bases, and 9 bases separated the two germline ends. Germline CDR1 is KGHDR and CDR2 is SFDVKD. This CDR3 is 15 amino acids long. This CDR3 reads CATSDYRTSYNEQFF. The DNA for the CDR3 is TGTGCCACCAGTGACTACAGGACCTCCTACAATGAGCAGTTCTTC.

This clonotype was seen only a few times. The rearrangement joins TRBV7-3 to TRBJ1-1; D is uncertain. The CDR3 has 14 residues. Trimming pared 2 bases from V and 0 bases from J, leaving 7 bases between. Germline values: CDR1 SGHTA, CDR2 FQGTGA. The CDR3: CASSLLGMNTEAFF. Written as DNA, the CDR3 is TGTGCCAGCAGCTTATTGGGGATGAACACTGAAGCTTTCTTT.

This clonotype came up a few times. The chain employs TRBV7-2 and TRBJ1-6; the D gene is possibly TRBD1 (5 bases). The germline V and J ends were trimmed by 1 base and 5 bases, with 12 bases remaining between them. The CDR3 covers 16 residues. Per germline, CDR1 SGHTA and CDR2 FQGNSA. The CDR3, as DNA: TGTGCCAGCAGCTTAGTCGGGGCAGCGAATAATTCACCCCTCCACTTT. It yields the protein CASSLVGAANNSPLHF.

V usage is TRBV20-1 and J usage is TRBJ2-2; 7 bases align to TRBD1. J lost 1 base, V lost 5 bases, and 4 bases had no gene match. Germline V gene lookup returns CDR1 DFQATT and CDR2 SNEGSKA (reference sequence). The CDR3 is made up of 14 amino acids. CDR3 nucleotides: TGCAGTGCTGCAAGGACAGGGAACACCGGGGAGCTGTTTTTT. It yields the protein CSAARTGNTGELFF.

The chain employs TRBV13 and TRBJ2-6; no clear D gene. The germline V gene encodes CDR1 PRHDT and CDR2 FYEKMQ (reference sequence). The CDR3 is made up of 14 amino acids. Trimming removed 5 bases from V and 2 bases from J, with 7 bases in between. The CDR3 DNA follows: TGTGCCAGCAGCCCCCGGACTGGGGCCAACGTCCTGACTTTC. Residues: CASSPRTGANVLTF. Variable domain in full (rest from reference TRBV13 and TRBJ2-6): AAGVIQSPRHLIKEKRETATLKCYPIPRHDTVYWYQQGPGQDPQFLISFYEKMQSDKGSIPDRFSAQQFSDYHSELNMSSLELGDSALYFCASSPRTGANVLTFGAGSRLTVL.